What follows are 20 T cell receptor beta chains derived from one specimen sequenced in a study of identical twins. TCRdb passed the 5' RACE reads through MiXCR, listing each CDR3 protein once. The top ten clones hold roughly 14% of a sample with hundreds of thousands of distinct CDR3 sequences, roughly 20% of them seen once. The same specimen was also included in a second study, on T cells expressing NK-cell markers.

The source material was PBMCs. All receptors come from a woman in her late teens or twenties in good health.

This clonotype was seen a few times. The rearrangement joins TRBV20-1 to TRBJ2-7; D may be TRBD2 (6 bases). This CDR3 contains 14 residues. The germline gives CDR1 DFQATT, CDR2 SNEGSKA (reference sequence). Trimming shortened V by 6 bases and J by 0 bases, and 15 bases separated the two germline ends. The CDR3 loop is CSAYRDGSSYEQYF. CDR3 nucleotides: TGCAGTGCCTATCGGGACGGGAGCTCCTACGAGCAGTACTTC.

The chain is built from TRBV27 and TRBJ1-2, with 7 bases that match TRBD1. The germline gives CDR1 MNHEY, CDR2 SMNVEV (reference sequence). Trimming at V came to 8 bases and at J to 6 bases, leaving 9 bases not matched to a gene. The CDR3 has 13 residues. CDR3 in DNA: TGTGCCAGCGGAATGGACAGGTTGGATGGCTACACCTTC. Translating it yields CASGMDRLDGYTF.

This clonotype was counted ten times or more. The J gene is TRBJ2-3, the V gene TRBV20-1, with D possibly matching TRBD2 (6 bases). The germline V gene has CDR1 DFQATT and CDR2 SNEGSKA (reference sequence). The CDR3 runs to 15 residues. Trimming removed 3 bases from V and 0 bases from J, with 13 bases in between. The CDR3 region is CSASGEASSTDTQYF. The CDR3 nucleotides are TGCAGTGCTAGCGGGGAGGCGTCTAGCACAGATACGCAGTATTTT.

This clonotype came up a few times. CDR3 coding DNA: TGTGCCAGCAGCGCGCTCTTTGGCTACACCTTC. Its translation is CASSALFGYTF. The chain joins TRBV7-9 to TRBJ1-2; D is undetermined. V lost 5 bases to trimming and J lost 7 bases, with 8 bases between them. The CDR3 extends over 11 amino acids. The germline gives CDR1 SEHNR, CDR2 FQNEAQ (reference sequence).

The rearrangement links TRBV6-5 to TRBJ2-2; TRBD2 matches at 7 bases. Looked up from germline, CDR1 is MNHEY and CDR2 is SVGAGI. This CDR3 has 14 amino acids. Unmatched junction bases numbered 4, after V lost 7 bases and J lost 2 bases. This chain's CDR3 is CASIRTSNTGELFF. DNA for the CDR3: TGTGCCAGCATTAGGACTAGTAACACCGGGGAGCTGTTTTTT.

J is TRBJ1-1 and V is TRBV5-1; D unclear. The CDR3 contains 13 residues. The V and J ends lost 0 bases and 7 bases respectively, with 10 bases between them. Germline V gene lookup returns CDR1 SGHRS and CDR2 YFSETQ. For the CDR3, the DNA is TGCGCCAGCAGCTTGGCCTCCGGCCTTGAAGCTTTCTTT. Its translation: CASSLASGLEAFF.

V and J are TRBV5-5 and TRBJ2-7; possibly TRBD1 or TRBD2 for D (5 bases each). Trimming took off 4 bases at V and 5 bases at J, with 22 bases between the two ends. Germline V gives CDR1 SGHKS, CDR2 YYEKEE (reference sequence). The CDR3 covers 16 residues. This chain's CDR3 is CASSLGKRGHGDEQYF. DNA for the CDR3: TGTGCCAGCAGCCTTGGAAAACGGGGCCATGGGGACGAGCAGTACTTC.

The gene calls are TRBV2 and TRBJ2-2; D remains unclear. Per the germline V gene, CDR1 is SNHLY and CDR2 is FYNNEI. Trimming cost V 8 bases and J 4 bases, with 11 bases left between them. The CDR3 has 13 amino acids. The CDR3 is CASGGFTTGELFF. CDR3 nucleotide sequence: TGTGCCAGCGGTGGTTTCACCACCGGGGAGCTGTTTTTT.

The V and J genes are TRBV5-1 and TRBJ2-1; TRBD2 aligns across 13 bases. The CDR3 consists of 15 residues. V shed 3 bases and J 8 bases; nucleotides not matched to a gene: 5. Germline values: CDR1 SGHRS, CDR2 YFSETQ. The CDR3 DNA reads as TGCGCCAGCAGCTCCGGGACTAGCGGGATCGATGAGCAGTTCTTC. Amino acid sequence: CASSSGTSGIDEQFF.

This clonotype was observed at least ten times. A junction end diverges from the germline sequence, so it may reflect a read error. This sequence joins TRBV5-1 and TRBJ2-7; TRBD1 is a possible D gene (6 bases). The CDR3 loop spans 13 amino acids. Germline CDR1 and CDR2: SGHRS and YFSETQ. The CDR3 DNA follows: TGTGCCAGCAGTTTTCGGACAGCCTACGAGCAGTACTTC. Its protein product is CASSFRTAYEQYF.

The CDR3: CASSEQGGEAFF. In nucleotides, the CDR3 is TGTGCCAGCAGCGAGCAGGGAGGCGAAGCTTTCTTT. This chain joins TRBV7-9 and TRBJ1-1; D possibly corresponds to TRBD1 (5 bases). The germline CDR1 and CDR2 sequences are SEHNR and FQNEAQ (reference sequence). V lost 5 bases and J 8 bases, leaving 12 bases between the germline ends. The CDR3 has 12 amino acids. Full variable domain (rest looked up from reference TRBV7-9 and TRBJ1-1): DTGVSQNPRHKITKRGQNVTFRCDPISEHNRLYWYRQTLGQGPEFLTYFQNEAQLEKSRLLSDRFSAERPKGSFSTLEIQRTEQGDSAMYLCASSEQGGEAFFGQGTRLTVV.

This chain uses TRBV5-1 with TRBJ1-1; 9 nucleotides agree with TRBD1. Per germline, CDR1 SGHRS and CDR2 YFSETQ. The junction had 3 bases not matched to a gene; V was cut back by 3 bases and J by 0 bases. This CDR3 has 15 amino acids. CDR3 residues: CASSWGQGLNTEAFF. The CDR3 nucleotides read TGCGCCAGCAGCTGGGGACAGGGCTTGAACACTGAAGCTTTCTTT.

The chain uses TRBV29-1 and TRBJ2-5; 8 bases fit TRBD1. Trimming at V came to 4 bases and at J to 5 bases, leaving 6 bases not matched to a gene. The CDR3 is 13 amino acids. Germline loops: CDR1 SQVTM, CDR2 ANQGSEA. Written as DNA, the CDR3 is TGCAGCGTTGGCAGGGGGCTCTTTGAGACCCAGTACTTC. This codes for CSVGRGLFETQYF.

This clonotype turned up a few times. The rearrangement joins TRBV9 to TRBJ2-5; TRBD2 matches 9 bases. V trimming: 0 bases; J trimming: 7 bases; junction bases outside the gene matches: 7. The CDR3 consists of 15 residues. Germline V gene lookup returns CDR1 SGDLS and CDR2 YYNGEE. Written as DNA, the CDR3 is TGTGCCAGCAGCGTAGAGGCTAGCGGGATAGGGACCCAGTACTTC. Protein product: CASSVEASGIGTQYF.

This chain joins TRBV7-2 and TRBJ2-1; TRBD2 aligns across 12 bases. With V trimmed by 6 bases and J by 9 bases, 3 bases remained unmatched. Germline loops: CDR1 SGHTA, CDR2 FQGNSA. This CDR3 is 13 amino acids long. CDR3 sequence (DNA): TGTGCCAGCAGACCGACTAGCGGGGGTGAGCAGTTCTTC. Its protein is CASRPTSGGEQFF.

V gene TRBV10-3 combines with J gene TRBJ2-1; the D is unclear. The CDR3 loop spans 16 amino acids. Germline loops: CDR1 ENHRY, CDR2 SYGVKD. Between the trimmed V and J ends, which lost 2 bases and 6 bases, there was a span of 17 bases. The CDR3: CAISERVARRVNEQFF. In DNA, the CDR3 is TGTGCCATCAGTGAGAGGGTGGCTAGGCGAGTCAATGAGCAGTTCTTC.

This clonotype was seen more than once but under ten times. The rearrangement links TRBV12-3 or TRBV12-4 to TRBJ2-7; the D call may be TRBD1 or TRBD2 (5 bases each). V shed 8 bases and J shed 3 bases, with 11 bases lying between them. The CDR3 has 12 amino acids. CDR3 DNA: TGTGCCAGCCGGACGGGGCTCTACGAGCAGTACTTC. Translation: CASRTGLYEQYF.

The chain links TRBV9 to TRBJ2-3, with D perhaps matching TRBD1 or TRBD2 (5 bases each). The CDR3 loop spans 15 amino acids. Between the trimmed V and J ends, which lost 6 bases and 2 bases, there was a span of 16 bases. Germline V gives CDR1 SGDLS, CDR2 YYNGEE. The CDR3 sequence is CASKSGAHDTDTQYF. The CDR3, as DNA: TGTGCCAGCAAGTCCGGGGCCCATGACACAGATACGCAGTATTTT. Together with reference TRBV9 and TRBJ2-3, the CDR3 gives the full variable domain: DSGVTQTPKHLITATGQRVTLRCSPRSGDLSVYWYQQSLDQGLQFLIQYYNGEERAKGNILERFSAQQFPDLHSELNLSSLELGDSALYFCASKSGAHDTDTQYFGPGTRLTVL.

This clonotype was recorded once. The chain joins TRBV20-1 to TRBJ2-1; D unresolved. Germline V gene lookup returns CDR1 DFQATT and CDR2 SNEGSKA (reference sequence). Trimming pared 5 bases from V and 4 bases from J, leaving 12 bases between. The length of the CDR3 is 13 residues. The CDR3 DNA is TGCAGTGCTTGGTCCCCTTCTTACAATGAGCAGTTCTTC. Translated, it gives CSAWSPSYNEQFF.

The chain carries TRBV7-3 and TRBJ2-3, with 10 bases matching TRBD2. CDR1 is SGHTA, CDR2 FQGTGA, per germline. The ends lost 5 bases at V and 3 bases at J; junction bases unmatched: 11. The CDR3 runs to 17 residues. The CDR3 protein is CASSPEGAGGLTDTQYF. In DNA form, the CDR3 reads TGTGCCAGCAGCCCCGAGGGAGCGGGGGGGCTTACAGATACGCAGTATTTT.